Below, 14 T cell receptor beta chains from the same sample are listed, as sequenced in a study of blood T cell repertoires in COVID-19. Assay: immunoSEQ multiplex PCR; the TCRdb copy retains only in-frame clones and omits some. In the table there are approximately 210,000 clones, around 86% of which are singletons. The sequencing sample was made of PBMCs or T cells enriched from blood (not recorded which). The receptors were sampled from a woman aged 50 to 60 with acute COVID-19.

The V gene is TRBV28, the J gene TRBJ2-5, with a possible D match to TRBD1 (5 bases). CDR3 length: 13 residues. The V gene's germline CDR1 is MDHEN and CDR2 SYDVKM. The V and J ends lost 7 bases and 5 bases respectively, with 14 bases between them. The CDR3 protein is CASISQGRETQYF. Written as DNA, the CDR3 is TGTGCCAGCATAAGCCAGGGCAGGGAGACCCAGTACTTC. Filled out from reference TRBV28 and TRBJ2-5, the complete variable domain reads DVKVTQSSRYLVKRTGEKVFLECVQDMDHENMFWYRQDPGLGLRLIYFSYDVKMKEKGDIPEGYSVSREKKERFSLILESASTNQTSMYLCASISQGRETQYFGPGTRLLVL.

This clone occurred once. The CDR3 DNA sequence: TGTGCCAGCCTTATGACTGATTCTCAAGAGACCCAGTACTTC. Translating gives CASLMTDSQETQYF. V and J are TRBV2 and TRBJ2-5; D unclear. The ends were cut back, 8 bases at V and 2 bases at J, with 15 bases in the middle. CDR3 length: 14 amino acids. Germline values: CDR1 SNHLY, CDR2 FYNNEI.

CDR3 in amino acids: CASSESAEQYF. The CDR3, as DNA: TGTGCCAGCAGTGAATCTGCGGAGCAGTACTTC. The chain is built from TRBV2 and TRBJ2-7; no reliable D call. CDR3 size: 11 residues. V lost 2 bases to trimming and J lost 7 bases, with 6 bases between them. Germline lookup yields CDR1 SNHLY and CDR2 FYNNEI.

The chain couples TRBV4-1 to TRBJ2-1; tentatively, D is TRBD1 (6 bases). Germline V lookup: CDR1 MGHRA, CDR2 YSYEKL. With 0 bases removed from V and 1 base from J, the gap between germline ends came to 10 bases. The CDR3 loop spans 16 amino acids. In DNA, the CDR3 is TGCGCCAGCAGCCAAGAGTTAAGGGGGTCCTACAATGAGCAGTTCTTC. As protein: CASSQELRGSYNEQFF.

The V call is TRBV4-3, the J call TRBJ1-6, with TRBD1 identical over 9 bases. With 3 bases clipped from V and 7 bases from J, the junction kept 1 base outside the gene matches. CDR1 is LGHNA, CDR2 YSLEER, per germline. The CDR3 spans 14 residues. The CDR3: CASSQTGGNSPLHF. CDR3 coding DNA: TGCGCCAGCAGCCAGACAGGGGGGAATTCACCCCTCCACTTT.

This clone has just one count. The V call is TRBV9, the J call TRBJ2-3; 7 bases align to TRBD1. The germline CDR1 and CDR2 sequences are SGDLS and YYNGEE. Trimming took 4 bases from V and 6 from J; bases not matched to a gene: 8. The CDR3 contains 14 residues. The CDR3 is CASSPRTGQDTQYF. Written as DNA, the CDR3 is TGTGCCAGCAGCCCACGGACAGGTCAGGATACGCAGTATTTT.

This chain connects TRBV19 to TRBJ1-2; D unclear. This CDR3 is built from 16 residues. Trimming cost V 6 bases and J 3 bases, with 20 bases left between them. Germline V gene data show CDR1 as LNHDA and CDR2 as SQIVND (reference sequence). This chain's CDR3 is CASSTAGTMPDYGYTF. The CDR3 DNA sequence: TGTGCCAGTAGCACCGCTGGCACGATGCCAGACTATGGCTACACCTTC.

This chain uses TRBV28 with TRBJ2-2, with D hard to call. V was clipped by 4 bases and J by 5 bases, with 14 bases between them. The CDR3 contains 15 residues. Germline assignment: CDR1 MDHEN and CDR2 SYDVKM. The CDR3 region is CASSSLPRLTGELFF. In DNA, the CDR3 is TGTGCCAGCAGTTCCCTACCCCGACTGACCGGGGAGCTGTTTTTT.

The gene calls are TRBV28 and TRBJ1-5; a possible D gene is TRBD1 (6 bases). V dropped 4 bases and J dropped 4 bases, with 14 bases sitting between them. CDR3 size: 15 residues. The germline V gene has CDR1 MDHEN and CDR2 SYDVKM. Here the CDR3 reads CASSSQQGQNQPQHF. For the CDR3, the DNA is TGTGCCAGCAGTTCGCAACAGGGCCAAAATCAGCCCCAGCATTTT.

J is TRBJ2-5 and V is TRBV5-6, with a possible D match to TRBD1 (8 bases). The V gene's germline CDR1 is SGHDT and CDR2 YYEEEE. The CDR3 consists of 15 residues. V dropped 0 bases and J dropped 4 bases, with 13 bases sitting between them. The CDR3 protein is CASSLVQGGRETQYF. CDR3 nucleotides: TGTGCCAGCAGCTTGGTACAGGGGGGGAGAGAGACCCAGTACTTC.

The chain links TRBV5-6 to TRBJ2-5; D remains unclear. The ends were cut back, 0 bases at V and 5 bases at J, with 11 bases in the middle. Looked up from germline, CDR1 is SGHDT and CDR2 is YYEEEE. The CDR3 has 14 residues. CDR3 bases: TGTGCCAGCAGCTTGGCCGCTTGCGTGGAGACCCAGTACTTC. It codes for CASSLAACVETQYF.

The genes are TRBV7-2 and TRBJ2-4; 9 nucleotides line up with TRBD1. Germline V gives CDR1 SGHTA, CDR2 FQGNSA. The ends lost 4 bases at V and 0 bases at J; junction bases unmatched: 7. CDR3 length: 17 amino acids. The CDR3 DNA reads TGTGCCAGCAGCTCCCTCGGACAGGGGCTAGCCAAAAACATTCAGTACTTC. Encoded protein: CASSSLGQGLAKNIQYF.

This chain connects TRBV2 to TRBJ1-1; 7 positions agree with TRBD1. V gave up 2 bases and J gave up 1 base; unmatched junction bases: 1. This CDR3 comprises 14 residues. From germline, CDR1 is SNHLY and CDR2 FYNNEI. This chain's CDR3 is CASSENRGNTEAFF. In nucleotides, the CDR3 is TGTGCCAGCAGTGAAAACAGGGGGAACACTGAAGCTTTCTTT.

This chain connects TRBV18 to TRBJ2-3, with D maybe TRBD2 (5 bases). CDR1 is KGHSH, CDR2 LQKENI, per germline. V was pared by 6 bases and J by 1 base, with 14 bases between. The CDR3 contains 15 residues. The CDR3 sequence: CASSPSGSGTDTQYF. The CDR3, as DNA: TGTGCCAGCTCGCCGAGTGGGAGCGGCACAGATACGCAGTATTTT.